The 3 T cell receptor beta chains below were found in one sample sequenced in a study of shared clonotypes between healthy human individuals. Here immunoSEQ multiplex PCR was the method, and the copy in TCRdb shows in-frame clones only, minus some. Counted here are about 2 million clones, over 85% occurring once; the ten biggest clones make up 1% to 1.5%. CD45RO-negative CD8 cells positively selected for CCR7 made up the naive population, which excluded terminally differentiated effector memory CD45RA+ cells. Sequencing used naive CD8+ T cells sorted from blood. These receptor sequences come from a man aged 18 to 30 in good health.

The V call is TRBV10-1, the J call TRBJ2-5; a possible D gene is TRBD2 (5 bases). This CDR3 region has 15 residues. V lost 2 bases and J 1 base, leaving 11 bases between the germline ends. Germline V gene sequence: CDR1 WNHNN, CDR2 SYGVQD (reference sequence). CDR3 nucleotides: TGCGCCAGCAGTGAGATTGGGGAGTCCCAAGAGACCCAGTACTTC. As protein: CASSEIGESQETQYF.

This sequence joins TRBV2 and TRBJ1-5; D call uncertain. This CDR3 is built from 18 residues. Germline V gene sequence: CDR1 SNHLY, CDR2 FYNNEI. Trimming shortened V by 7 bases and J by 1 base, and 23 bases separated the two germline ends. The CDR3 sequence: CASTQNNLGSFSNQPQHF. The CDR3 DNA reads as TGTGCCAGCACCCAGAATAACTTGGGGTCCTTCAGCAATCAGCCCCAGCATTTT.

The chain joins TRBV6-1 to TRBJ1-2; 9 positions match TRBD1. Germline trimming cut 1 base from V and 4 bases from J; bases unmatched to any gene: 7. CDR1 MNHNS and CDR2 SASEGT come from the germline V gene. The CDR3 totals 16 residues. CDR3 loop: CASSEERGQGFYGYTF. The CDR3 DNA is TGTGCCAGCAGTGAAGAAAGGGGACAGGGATTCTATGGCTACACCTTC.